A single sample is the source of the 31 T cell receptor beta chains below, sequenced in a study of blood T cell repertoires in COVID-19 (dated by TCRdb to the early 2020s). The library was made by the immunoSEQ multiplex PCR assay. Imported from immuneACCESS, the table was reduced by TCRdb to in-frame sequences with V and J called. These copies leave out some clones; in studies compared against another copy, an unresolved V gene accounts for under half, and the cause of the remainder is not known. The sample contains under 200,000 clones, 87% of them found a single time. Roughly 21% of the sample is held by the ten biggest clonotypes. What was sequenced was peripheral blood. The origin of the receptors is a man aged 55 to 70 with active or convalescent COVID-19.

The chain employs TRBV3-1 (or the pseudogene TRBV3-2) and TRBJ2-3; 13 nucleotides match TRBD2. Germline CDR1 reads LGHDT; CDR2 reads YNNKEL (reference sequence). V was pared by 1 base and J by 3 bases, with 4 bases of the junction left unmatched. This CDR3 is 17 amino acids long. CDR3 sequence reads: CASSQGMTSGGTDTQYF. CDR3 nucleotides: TGTGCCAGCAGCCAAGGGATGACTAGCGGGGGGACAGATACGCAGTATTTT.

A remark on this clone: Other DNA sequences in the same sample also yield this CDR3. The chain joins TRBV24-1 to TRBJ2-3; 7 bases map to TRBD2. V was pared by 1 base and J by 1 base, with 1 base of the junction left unmatched. CDR1 KGHDR and CDR2 SFDVKD come from the germline V gene. The CDR3 has 15 residues. CDR3 DNA: TGTGCCACCAGTGATTTCCGGGGGGGCACAGATACGCAGTATTTT. Protein: CATSDFRGGTDTQYF.

The rearrangement links TRBV11-2 to TRBJ2-7, with 8 positions matching TRBD1. V dropped 6 bases and J dropped 2; count of bases not matched to a gene: 3. Germline V gene sequence: CDR1 SGHAT, CDR2 FQNNGV. The length of the CDR3 is 13 residues. As DNA, the CDR3 is TGTGCCAGCAGTCAACAGGGGGCCTACGAGCAGTACTTC. Translation gives CASSQQGAYEQYF.

The CDR3 spells CASSLHSRLDKQFF. The CDR3 DNA follows: TGTGCCAGCAGTCTCCACTCCCGACTTGATAAGCAGTTCTTC. The chain employs TRBV6-5 and TRBJ2-1, with D unclear. The CDR3 runs 14 residues. From germline, CDR1 is MNHEY and CDR2 SVGAGI. V lost 5 bases, J lost 11 bases, and 19 bases lay in between.

This clone was seen a single time. The chain employs TRBV15 and TRBJ2-5; 7 nucleotides line up with TRBD1. This CDR3 spans 18 amino acids. Germline loops: CDR1 LNHNV, CDR2 YYDKDF (reference sequence). V shed 0 bases, J shed 3 bases, and the junction held 13 bases outside the gene matches. The CDR3 spells CATSRELAGGRFEETQYF. The CDR3 DNA follows: TGTGCCACCAGCAGAGAACTCGCAGGGGGAAGATTCGAAGAGACCCAGTACTTC.

This clone is a singleton in its sample. The V gene is TRBV5-1, the J gene TRBJ2-1, with D maybe TRBD2 (6 bases). Per the germline V gene, CDR1 is SGHRS and CDR2 is YFSETQ. Trimming removed 1 base at V and 8 bases at J, with 16 bases between. The length of the CDR3 is 15 residues. CDR3 nucleotide sequence: TGCGCCAGCAGCTTGACGGGACTTGGCTTCGATGAGCAGTTCTTC. It translates to CASSLTGLGFDEQFF. Combining the CDR3 with reference TRBV5-1 and TRBJ2-1 gives the whole variable domain KAGVTQTPRYLIKTRGQQVTLSCSPISGHRSVSWYQQTPGQGLQFLFEYFSETQRNKGNFPGRFSGRQFSNSRSEMNVSTLELGDSALYLCASSLTGLGFDEQFFGPGTRLTVL.

This clone was picked up a small number of times. This chain connects TRBV7-3 to TRBJ1-1, with 9 bases fitting TRBD1. V lost 4 bases, J lost 10 bases, and 10 bases stayed unmatched. CDR3 length: 14 amino acids. Germline lookup yields CDR1 SGHTA and CDR2 FQGTGA. The CDR3 DNA reads as TGTGCCAGCAGCTCGGTCCCGGGACAGGGAAGAGCTTTCTTT. Translated: CASSSVPGQGRAFF.

The rearrangement joins TRBV4-1 to TRBJ2-3; 9 bases match TRBD2. Germline V gives CDR1 MGHRA, CDR2 YSYEKL. Trimming took 4 bases from V and 5 from J; bases not matched to a gene: 10. This CDR3 is 16 amino acids long. The DNA of the CDR3 is TGCGCCAGCAGCCCACGAAGGCGGGGGGGTCAAGATACGCAGTATTTT. It yields the protein CASSPRRRGGQDTQYF.

This clone was seen only once. This sequence joins TRBV7-7 and TRBJ2-5; D is possibly TRBD2 (6 bases). With 5 bases removed from V and 1 base from J, the gap between germline ends came to 11 bases. Germline V gene sequence: CDR1 SSHAT, CDR2 FNYEAQ (reference sequence). There are 14 residues in the CDR3. CDR3 sequence reads: CASSATSTQETQYF. The CDR3 region has the DNA TGTGCCAGCAGCGCAACTAGCACCCAAGAGACCCAGTACTTC. The entire variable domain, with the rest obtained from reference TRBV7-7 and TRBJ2-5, is as follows: GAGVSQSPRYKVTKRGQDVTLRCDPISSHATLYWYQQALGQGPEFLTYFNYEAQPDKSGLPSDRFSAERPEGSISTLTIQRTEQRDSAMYRCASSATSTQETQYFGPGTRLLVL.

J is TRBJ1-4 and V is TRBV4-2; TRBD1 aligns across 10 bases. CDR1 and CDR2 from the germline V gene are LGHNA and YNFKEQ. V lost 5 bases to trimming and J lost 8 bases; unmatched junction nucleotides: 17. The CDR3 is 18 residues long. CDR3 sequence reads: CASSYRGGQGTQREKLFF. DNA for the CDR3: TGTGCCAGCAGCTACCGCGGGGGACAGGGGACTCAACGGGAAAAACTGTTTTTT.

The V call is TRBV5-5, the J call TRBJ2-7; no clear D gene. Germline V lookup: CDR1 SGHKS, CDR2 YYEKEE (reference sequence). This CDR3 region has 15 residues. Deletions cut 3 bases from V and 3 bases from J, with 16 bases between. For the CDR3, the DNA is TGTGCCAGCAGCTCCCCGACTGACGACGGCTACGAGCAGTACTTC. Amino acid sequence: CASSSPTDDGYEQYF.

In its sample, this clone was seen a few times. This chain joins TRBV19 and TRBJ2-6, with D perhaps TRBD2 (5 bases). CDR1 and CDR2 (germline): LNHDA, SQIVND (reference sequence). V was cut by 5 bases and J by 1 base, with 6 bases left in between. The CDR3 totals 14 residues. CDR3 region: CASSPGSGANVLTF. The CDR3 bases are TGTGCCAGTAGTCCGGGATCTGGGGCCAACGTCCTGACTTTC.

The rearrangement links TRBV7-9 to TRBJ1-3, with no clear D. In germline, CDR1 is SEHNR, CDR2 FQNEAQ (reference sequence). V was clipped by 3 bases and J by 0 bases, with 6 bases between them. The length of the CDR3 is 14 residues. CDR3 sequence: CASSFPTSGNTIYF. As DNA, the CDR3 is TGTGCCAGCAGCTTCCCTACCTCTGGAAACACCATATATTTT.

This clone was seen only once. The V and J genes are TRBV2 and TRBJ1-5; possibly TRBD1 for D (6 bases). This CDR3 is 12 amino acids long. The germline V and J ends were trimmed by 6 bases and 13 bases, with 16 bases remaining between them. Germline loops: CDR1 SNHLY, CDR2 FYNNEI. The CDR3, as DNA: TGTGCCAGCAGCAAACAGGGTTTTTATCAGCATTTT. Residues: CASSKQGFYQHF.

This clone has just a few counts. The chain is built from TRBV5-1 and TRBJ2-1; 11 bases are a match to TRBD2. The CDR3 loop spans 15 amino acids. V gave up 3 bases and J gave up 6 bases; unmatched junction bases: 5. Germline V gene lookup returns CDR1 SGHRS and CDR2 YFSETQ. CDR3 region: CASSYSGGASNEQFF. CDR3 in DNA: TGCGCCAGCAGCTATAGCGGGGGGGCCTCCAATGAGCAGTTCTTC.

V is TRBV5-6 and J is TRBJ2-4; D not resolved. CDR3 length equals 14 residues. The germline gives CDR1 SGHDT, CDR2 YYEEEE. Trimming removed 4 bases from V and 5 bases from J, with 13 bases in between. In DNA, the CDR3 is TGTGCCAGCAGCCCCAGCGTCGGCCAAAACATTCAGTACTTC. Protein sequence: CASSPSVGQNIQYF.

V usage is TRBV21-1 and J usage is TRBJ1-1; TRBD1 is the table's D call, not checked against the DNA. TRBV21-1 is a pseudogene locus. This CDR3 has 20 amino acids. Here the CDR3 DNA reads TGTGCCAGCAGCAAATACCCCTTCGTTCACAGGGCTGGTGTGAACACTGAAGCTTTCTTT. Translation gives CASSKYPFVHRAGVNTEAFF.

This clone was recorded once. The chain joins TRBV5-7 to TRBJ1-1; 7 bases match TRBD1. TRBV5-7 is given ORF status, its function remaining uncertain. V gave up 2 bases and J gave up 5 bases; unmatched junction bases: 6. This CDR3 region has 14 residues. The CDR3 DNA reads TGTGCCAGCAGCTTCAGGACAGGTTGGACTGAAGCTTTCTTT. Its translation: CASSFRTGWTEAFF.

The table lists this clone with a count of one. The V call is TRBV18, the J call TRBJ1-2, with TRBD1 matching over 10 bases. V dropped 0 bases and J dropped 8; count of bases not matched to a gene: 9. The CDR3 sequence is 16 residues long. The germline CDR1 and CDR2 sequences are KGHSH and LQKENI. The CDR3, as DNA: TGTGCCAGCTCACCACCCTGGACAGGGGGTTCCTACGGCTACACCTTC. Residues: CASSPPWTGGSYGYTF.

This chain connects TRBV9 to TRBJ1-1; D remains ambiguous. This CDR3 contains 14 residues. Germline V gives CDR1 SGDLS, CDR2 YYNGEE. Trimming took 0 bases from V and 1 from J, leaving 7 bases between them. The CDR3 here is CASSVDGGNTEAFF. Written as DNA, the CDR3 is TGTGCCAGCAGCGTAGATGGCGGGAACACTGAAGCTTTCTTT.

This chain joins TRBV10-2 and TRBJ1-6; D uncertain. V was pared by 4 bases and J by 10 bases, with 14 bases between. The CDR3 loop spans 14 amino acids. Germline V gives CDR1 WSHSY, CDR2 SAAADI. The CDR3 DNA is TGCGCCAGCAGTGGCGGTATGTCGAGGTCACCCCTCCACTTT. Translated, it gives CASSGGMSRSPLHF.

This clone was detected only once. The chain joins TRBV5-1 to TRBJ2-4, with a weak D call TRBD2 (6 bases). The CDR3 extends over 14 amino acids. Trimming removed 2 bases from V and 8 bases from J, with 14 bases in between. In germline, CDR1 is SGHRS, CDR2 YFSETQ. The chain's CDR3 is CASSLGQPGDIQYF. CDR3 bases: TGCGCCAGCAGCTTAGGGCAACCGGGAGACATTCAGTACTTC.

The chain employs TRBV6-1 and TRBJ1-3; 7 nucleotides agree with TRBD1. The germline V gene encodes CDR1 MNHNS and CDR2 SASEGT. V shed 3 bases, J shed 0 bases, and the junction held 8 bases outside the gene matches. The CDR3 totals 17 residues. DNA of the CDR3: TGTGCCAGCAGTGACGGGACAGACTTGAGCTCTGGAAACACCATATATTTT. This encodes CASSDGTDLSSGNTIYF.

This clone appeared once. The genes are TRBV24-1 and TRBJ2-5; 9 nucleotides agree with TRBD2. CDR1 and CDR2 (germline): KGHDR, SFDVKD. With V trimmed by 9 bases and J by 5 bases, 21 bases remained unmatched. This CDR3 spans 18 amino acids. The CDR3 DNA reads as TGTGCCACCTCGCCGAGGGACGCGGGGGGGAATAAGGGGGAGACCCAGTACTTC. It translates to CATSPRDAGGNKGETQYF.

This clone was seen only a few times. This chain joins TRBV9 and TRBJ1-1; possible D gene TRBD1, 6 bases. The CDR3 has 12 residues. Looked up from germline, CDR1 is SGDLS and CDR2 is YYNGEE. The V end was cut by 4 bases, the J end by 4 bases, with 8 bases between. The CDR3 is CASSPGVTEAFF. CDR3 sequence (DNA): TGTGCCAGCAGCCCAGGGGTCACTGAAGCTTTCTTT.

This clone has only a few counts. The rearrangement links TRBV19 to TRBJ1-2, with D maybe TRBD1 (6 bases). Germline values: CDR1 LNHDA, CDR2 SQIVND (reference sequence). CDR3 length: 15 residues. Trimming took off 1 base at V and 0 bases at J, with 9 bases between the two ends. In DNA, the CDR3 is TGTGCCAGTAGTATAGGGGGACAAGCTAACTATGGCTACACCTTC. It yields the protein CASSIGGQANYGYTF.

Only one count was recorded for this clone. The J gene is TRBJ1-2, the V gene TRBV2; D uncertain. V lost 2 bases and J 3 bases, leaving 16 bases between the germline ends. This CDR3 has 16 amino acids. CDR1 and CDR2 (germline): SNHLY, FYNNEI. CDR3 sequence (DNA): TGTGCCAGCAGTGAAAAGGTCCGAGGTACCTACTATGGCTACACCTTC. Amino acid sequence: CASSEKVRGTYYGYTF.

The chain joins TRBV6-5 to TRBJ1-2; D is unresolved. Trimming left V 5 bases short and J 1 base short, with 8 bases between. This CDR3 has 13 residues. Germline values: CDR1 MNHEY, CDR2 SVGAGI. The CDR3 loop reads CASSNGLNYGYTF. The CDR3, as DNA: TGTGCCAGCAGTAATGGCCTTAACTATGGCTACACCTTC.

The gene calls are TRBV18 and TRBJ2-7; 7 positions match TRBD1. V lost 0 bases and J lost 5; bases outside the gene matches: 1. The CDR3 length is 13 residues. Looked up from germline, CDR1 is KGHSH and CDR2 is LQKENI. Here the CDR3 DNA reads TGTGCCAGCTCACCACCAGGGGGCCACGAGCAGTACTTC. Translation: CASSPPGGHEQYF.

This clone was found once. This chain uses TRBV23-1 with TRBJ1-5; TRBD1 might be the D (5 bases). TRBV23-1 falls under the ORF class, with uncertain function. This CDR3 spans 17 amino acids. With 6 bases removed from V and 0 bases from J, the gap between germline ends came to 18 bases. CDR3 protein: CASSPPGWGVSNQPQHF. The DNA of the CDR3 is TGCGCCAGCAGCCCGCCGGGTTGGGGGGTTAGCAATCAGCCCCAGCATTTT.

The rearrangement uses TRBV11-2 and TRBJ2-2; no reliable D call. Germline loops: CDR1 SGHAT, CDR2 FQNNGV. This CDR3 region has 13 residues. V was clipped by 8 bases and J by 4 bases, with 11 bases between them. The DNA for the CDR3 is TGTGCCAGCGAACAGTCGACCACCGGGGAGCTGTTTTTT. Its translation: CASEQSTTGELFF.